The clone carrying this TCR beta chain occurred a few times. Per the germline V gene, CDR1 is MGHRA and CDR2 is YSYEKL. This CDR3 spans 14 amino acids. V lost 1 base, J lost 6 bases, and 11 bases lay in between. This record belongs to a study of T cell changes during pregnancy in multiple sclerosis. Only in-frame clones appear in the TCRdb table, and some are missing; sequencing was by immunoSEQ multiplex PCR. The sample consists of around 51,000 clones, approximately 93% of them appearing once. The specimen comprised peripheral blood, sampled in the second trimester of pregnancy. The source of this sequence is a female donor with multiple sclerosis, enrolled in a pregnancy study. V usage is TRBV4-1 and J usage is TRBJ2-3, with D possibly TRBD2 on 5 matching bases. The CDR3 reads CASSQVPGEDTQYF. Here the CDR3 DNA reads TGCGCCAGCAGCCAAGTCCCCGGGGAGGATACGCAGTATTTT.